What follows are 20 T cell receptor beta chains derived from one specimen sequenced in a study of OX40 agonist ivuxolimab in advanced cancers. Produced via immunoSEQ multiplex PCR; TCRdb's table is partial and in-frame only. The sample includes 40,000 or so clones, roughly nine tenths of them seen just once. Source: CD4+ or CD8+ T cells sorted from blood, taken in a trial of the OX40 agonist ivuxolimab. The receptors derive from an adult with an advanced solid tumor such as melanoma, head and neck, liver or kidney cancer.

The chain joins TRBV10-3 to TRBJ2-5; 8 nucleotides match TRBD2. V gave up 5 bases and J gave up 1 base; unmatched junction bases: 6. In germline, CDR1 is ENHRY, CDR2 SYGVKD. CDR3 size: 15 residues. CDR3 nucleotide sequence: TGTGCCATCAGTTTAAGCGGGAGATCCCAAGAGACCCAGTACTTC. It codes for CAISLSGRSQETQYF.

The J gene is TRBJ2-3, the V gene TRBV5-4; D possibly matches TRBD1 or TRBD2 (5 bases each). Germline assignment: CDR1 SGHNT and CDR2 YYREEE (reference sequence). With 4 bases removed from V and 6 bases from J, the gap between germline ends came to 21 bases. The CDR3 is 16 residues long. The CDR3 is CASSPGTLALGDTQYF. As DNA, the CDR3 is TGTGCCAGCAGCCCGGGGACCTTGGCCCTGGGGGATACGCAGTATTTT.

This chain joins TRBV10-3 and TRBJ2-3, with TRBD2 matching over 15 bases. CDR1 ENHRY and CDR2 SYGVKD come from the germline V gene. The CDR3 totals 15 residues. V lost 10 bases to trimming and J lost 5 bases; unmatched junction nucleotides: 7. DNA for the CDR3: TGTGCCAGTGGACTAGCGGGGGGGCTGAAAGATACGCAGTATTTT. It is translated as CASGLAGGLKDTQYF.

This clone showed up just once. This chain joins TRBV5-1 and TRBJ1-6; D is possibly TRBD1 (6 bases). The V end was cut by 5 bases, the J end by 8 bases, with 17 bases between. The CDR3 covers 15 residues. Germline values: CDR1 SGHRS, CDR2 YFSETQ. CDR3 sequence (DNA): TGCGCCAGCAGTCTGGGGGGCCTCGGCGATTCACCCCTCCACTTT. This translates into CASSLGGLGDSPLHF. The variable domain in full, completed from reference TRBV5-1 and TRBJ1-6, reads KAGVTQTPRYLIKTRGQQVTLSCSPISGHRSVSWYQQTPGQGLQFLFEYFSETQRNKGNFPGRFSGRQFSNSRSEMNVSTLELGDSALYLCASSLGGLGDSPLHFGNGTRLTVT.

V gene TRBV5-1 combines with J gene TRBJ2-3, with TRBD1 matching 7 bases. The germline V gene encodes CDR1 SGHRS and CDR2 YFSETQ. This CDR3 spans 17 amino acids. V gave up 6 bases and J gave up 1 base; unmatched junction bases: 14. CDR3 in DNA: TGCGCCAGCAAGAGACAGGGAAGGAGTTCGGGCACAGATACGCAGTATTTT. It encodes CASKRQGRSSGTDTQYF.

J is TRBJ1-3 and V is TRBV5-4; D not resolved. V was shortened by 0 bases and J by 0 bases, with 7 bases between the two germline ends. CDR3 length: 15 amino acids. CDR1 is SGHNT, CDR2 YYREEE, per germline (reference sequence). CDR3 nucleotides: TGTGCCAGCAGCTTGGGGGTGGGCTCTGGAAACACCATATATTTT. Protein product: CASSLGVGSGNTIYF.

This clone was detected once. The gene calls are TRBV11-2 and TRBJ2-1, with TRBD1 matching 7 bases. Germline V lookup: CDR1 SGHAT, CDR2 FQNNGV. Germline trimming cut 2 bases from V and 2 bases from J; bases unmatched to any gene: 9. The CDR3 has 17 residues. CDR3: CASSLIYRGFPYNEQFF. CDR3 nucleotides: TGTGCCAGCAGCTTAATCTACAGGGGATTCCCCTACAATGAGCAGTTCTTC.

The CDR3 loop reads CASSLGGTGGREQFF. CDR3 sequence (DNA): TGTGCCAGCAGCTTGGGGGGGACAGGGGGAAGGGAGCAGTTCTTC. V and J are TRBV5-4 and TRBJ2-1; 11 bases are a match to TRBD1. Germline lookup yields CDR1 SGHNT and CDR2 YYREEE (reference sequence). This CDR3 is 15 amino acids long. The V and J ends lost 0 bases and 10 bases, in that order; junction bases with no gene match: 6.

The rearrangement links TRBV5-4 to TRBJ2-5; the D is unclear. This CDR3 is built from 13 residues. V gave up 2 bases and J gave up 2 bases, with 7 bases separating them. Germline CDR1 and CDR2: SGHNT and YYREEE (reference sequence). The CDR3 nucleotides are TGTGCCAGCAGCTTCGGTGGGCAAGAGACCCAGTACTTC. Protein sequence: CASSFGGQETQYF.

V usage is TRBV5-4 and J usage is TRBJ2-7, with TRBD1 identical over 9 bases. V shed 2 bases, J shed 5 bases, and the junction held 8 bases outside the gene matches. Germline lookup yields CDR1 SGHNT and CDR2 YYREEE (reference sequence). The length of the CDR3 is 15 residues. The CDR3 is CASSFEGDRANEQYF. The DNA for the CDR3 is TGTGCCAGCAGCTTTGAAGGGGACAGGGCCAACGAGCAGTACTTC.

V and J are TRBV29-1 and TRBJ1-1, with 7 bases lining up with TRBD1. The CDR3 has 13 amino acids. The ends lost 7 bases at V and 4 bases at J; junction bases unmatched: 9. Germline V lookup: CDR1 SQVTM, CDR2 ANQGSEA. The CDR3 reads CSASGGGATEAFF. As DNA, the CDR3 is TGCAGCGCCTCAGGGGGGGGTGCCACTGAAGCTTTCTTT.

The chain couples TRBV27 to TRBJ2-7, with D possibly being TRBD1 (5 bases). This CDR3 is 15 amino acids long. Trimming shortened V by 5 bases and J by 3 bases, and 17 bases separated the two germline ends. CDR1 and CDR2 from the germline V gene are MNHEY and SMNVEV (reference sequence). CDR3 region: CASSHKDRSGYEQYF. The CDR3 DNA reads as TGTGCCAGCAGTCATAAAGACAGATCCGGCTACGAGCAGTACTTC.

J is TRBJ2-6 and V is TRBV5-6; TRBD1 is a possible D gene (5 bases). CDR3 size: 15 residues. V shed 2 bases and J shed 2 bases, with 8 bases lying between them. Germline V gives CDR1 SGHDT, CDR2 YYEEEE. The CDR3 here is CASSLPGTGANVLTF. The CDR3 DNA is TGTGCCAGCAGCTTACCAGGGACTGGGGCCAACGTCCTGACTTTC.

Only one count was recorded for this clone. The genes are TRBV7-2 and TRBJ1-2; 7 bases are shared with TRBD1. From germline, CDR1 is SGHTA and CDR2 FQGNSA. V lost 2 bases and J lost 7; bases outside the gene matches: 10. CDR3 length: 15 residues. For the CDR3, the DNA is TGTGCCAGCAGCTTACACCAGGGGGAAGTTTTTGGCTACACCTTC. It codes for CASSLHQGEVFGYTF.

The rearrangement links TRBV29-1 to TRBJ2-1; no clear D. CDR1 SQVTM and CDR2 ANQGSEA come from the germline V gene. Trimming removed 4 bases at V and 0 bases at J, with 16 bases between. This CDR3 contains 16 residues. CDR3 sequence: CSVGRPSLSSYNEQFF. The DNA of the CDR3 is TGCAGCGTTGGAAGGCCAAGCCTCAGCTCCTACAATGAGCAGTTCTTC.

This sequence joins TRBV7-9 and TRBJ2-3; the D is unclear. V was shortened by 3 bases and J by 6 bases, with 7 bases between the two germline ends. CDR3 size: 12 residues. Germline-derived CDR1 and CDR2 are SEHNR and FQNEAQ (reference sequence). DNA for the CDR3: TGTGCCAGCAGCTTTTCGTCCGATACGCAGTATTTT. Residues: CASSFSSDTQYF. The whole variable domain, remainder taken from reference TRBV7-9 and TRBJ2-3, is DTGVSQNPRHKITKRGQNVTFRCDPISEHNRLYWYRQTLGQGPEFLTYFQNEAQLEKSRLLSDRFSAERPKGSFSTLEIQRTEQGDSAMYLCASSFSSDTQYFGPGTRLTVL.

This rearrangement joins TRBV29-1 to TRBJ1-1; D is unresolved. The CDR3 extends over 14 amino acids. The ends were cut back, 4 bases at V and 0 bases at J, with 12 bases in the middle. Germline assignment: CDR1 SQVTM and CDR2 ANQGSEA. CDR3 bases: TGCAGCGTTGGGGTAGGGCTGTTGAACACTGAAGCTTTCTTT. Translated, it gives CSVGVGLLNTEAFF.

The chain uses TRBV6-1 and TRBJ1-1; no clear D gene. V lost 0 bases, J lost 11 bases, and 7 bases lay in between. CDR3 length: 11 residues. The germline CDR1 and CDR2 sequences are MNHNS and SASEGT. CDR3 amino acids: CASSEAAYAFF. In DNA, the CDR3 is TGTGCCAGCAGTGAAGCTGCTTACGCTTTCTTT.

This rearrangement joins TRBV9 to TRBJ1-3; D is ambiguous. Germline loops: CDR1 SGDLS, CDR2 YYNGEE. Trimming took off 4 bases at V and 0 bases at J, with 14 bases between the two ends. The CDR3 runs to 16 residues. CDR3: CASSRSSAYSGNTIYF. CDR3 coding DNA: TGTGCCAGCAGCCGTAGTTCAGCGTACTCTGGAAACACCATATATTTT.

The V and J genes are TRBV27 and TRBJ2-3; maybe TRBD2 (7 bases). The CDR3 contains 15 residues. Trimming removed 4 bases from V and 5 bases from J, with 16 bases in between. Per the germline V gene, CDR1 is MNHEY and CDR2 is SMNVEV (reference sequence). The CDR3 protein is CASSSRGALIDTQYF. The CDR3 DNA follows: TGTGCCAGCAGTTCCCGGGGGGCCTTGATAGATACGCAGTATTTT.